Listed below are T cell receptor beta chains from one sample, sequenced in a study of neoadjuvant anti-PD-1 for oral cavity cancer. Only in-frame clones appear in the TCRdb table, and some are missing; sequencing was by immunoSEQ multiplex PCR. The sample lists fewer than 15,000 clones; 67% were seen once. Sequenced here: PBMCs, sampled after nivolumab (anti-PD-1) treatment. Receptor source: a person aged 35-79 years with oral cavity squamous cell carcinoma. Both conserved end residues are part of each CDR3. A D gene is named only where the DNA matches it firmly. The listing skips clone size in some rows; elsewhere it reads once, few, many or a size class.

j_gene: TRBJ1-1; d_gene: .; abundance: .; v_gene: TRBV5-1; CDR3nt: TGCGCCAGCAGATACAGGGAAATGAACACTGAAGCTTTCTTT; CDR3aa: CASRYREMNTEAFF
j_gene: TRBJ2-7; d_gene: TRBD1; abundance: few; v_gene: TRBV7-8; CDR3nt: TGTGCCAGCACCCTCGGGACAGGTCCCTACGAGCAGTACTTC; CDR3aa: CASTLGTGPYEQYF
j_gene: TRBJ2-7; d_gene: TRBD1; abundance: .; v_gene: TRBV5-1; CDR3nt: TGCGCCAGCAGAACCGGGACAGGGACGATCGAGCAGTACTTC; CDR3aa: CASRTGTGTIEQYF
j_gene: TRBJ2-7; d_gene: .; abundance: few; v_gene: TRBV3-1/TRBV3-2; CDR3nt: TGTGCAAGGGACGAGCAGTACTTC; CDR3aa: CARDEQYF
j_gene: TRBJ2-4; d_gene: .; abundance: .; v_gene: TRBV30; CDR3nt: TGTGCCTGGAGTGTACCCCCTAACATTCAGTACTTC; CDR3aa: CAWSVPPNIQYF
j_gene: TRBJ2-2; d_gene: .; abundance: .; v_gene: TRBV6-5; CDR3nt: TGTGCCTCGCGGCGGAAGAACACCGGGGAGCTGTTTTTT; CDR3aa: CASRRKNTGELFF
j_gene: TRBJ1-1; d_gene: .; abundance: .; v_gene: TRBV6-1; CDR3nt: TGTGCCAGCAGACAAACAGGAAACACTGAAGCTTTCTTT; CDR3aa: CASRQTGNTEAFF
j_gene: TRBJ2-1; d_gene: .; abundance: .; v_gene: TRBV7-8; CDR3nt: TGTGCCAGCAGCCCAATTATCGGCTCCTTAGGGGAGCAGTTCTTC; CDR3aa: CASSPIIGSLGEQFF
j_gene: TRBJ2-1; d_gene: TRBD2; abundance: .; v_gene: TRBV30; CDR3nt: TGTGCCTGGCAACGGGGGACTAGCGGACGATTTTACAATGAGCAGTTCTTC; CDR3aa: CAWQRGTSGRFYNEQFF
j_gene: TRBJ1-2; d_gene: TRBD1; abundance: .; v_gene: TRBV19; CDR3nt: TGTGCCAGTAGTGGACAGGGGAGGAACTATGGCTACACCTTC; CDR3aa: CASSGQGRNYGYTF
j_gene: TRBJ1-1; d_gene: .; abundance: .; v_gene: TRBV29-1; CDR3nt: TGCAGCGTTGAACAGGGGAACACTGAAGCTTTCTTT; CDR3aa: CSVEQGNTEAFF
j_gene: TRBJ2-5; d_gene: .; abundance: once; v_gene: TRBV15; CDR3nt: TGTGCCACCAGCAGGGGGGGTTTGGAAGAGACCCAGTACTTC; CDR3aa: CATSRGGLEETQYF
j_gene: TRBJ1-1; d_gene: TRBD1; abundance: .; v_gene: TRBV9; CDR3nt: TGTGCCAGCAGCGTAGCCGGGACAGGGGGCACTGAAGCTTTCTTT; CDR3aa: CASSVAGTGGTEAFF
j_gene: TRBJ2-7; d_gene: .; abundance: .; v_gene: TRBV14; CDR3nt: TGTGCCAGCAGCCCGAAGTACTTC; CDR3aa: CASSPKYF
j_gene: TRBJ2-3; d_gene: .; abundance: .; v_gene: TRBV6-1; CDR3nt: TGTGCCACCGGGAGCGGTCCCACAGATACGCAGTATTTT; CDR3aa: CATGSGPTDTQYF
j_gene: TRBJ2-1; d_gene: .; abundance: .; v_gene: TRBV20-1; CDR3nt: TGCAGTGCTAGAAGCAGTGAGCAGTTCTTC; CDR3aa: CSARSSEQFF
j_gene: TRBJ1-5; d_gene: TRBD1; abundance: few; v_gene: TRBV6-1; CDR3nt: TGTGCCAGCAGTGTTGCAGGGGGCTTGAGCAATCAGCCCCAGCATTTT; CDR3aa: CASSVAGGLSNQPQHF
j_gene: TRBJ2-7; d_gene: TRBD1; abundance: few; v_gene: TRBV28; CDR3nt: TGTGCCAGCAGCCCATCGGACAGGTCCTACGAGCAGTACTTC; CDR3aa: CASSPSDRSYEQYF
j_gene: TRBJ1-5; d_gene: TRBD1; abundance: few; v_gene: TRBV2; CDR3nt: TGTGCCAGCAATGGACAGGGCATCAATCAGCCCCAGCATTTT; CDR3aa: CASNGQGINQPQHF
j_gene: TRBJ2-7; d_gene: .; abundance: .; v_gene: TRBV6-1; CDR3nt: TGTGCCAGCTCCATAACGACCGATGAGACCTACGAGCAGTACTTC; CDR3aa: CASSITTDETYEQYF
j_gene: TRBJ2-3; d_gene: TRBD2; abundance: .; v_gene: TRBV2; CDR3nt: TGTGCCAGCAGGGCCGGGACTAGCGGGAGGACTAGCACAGATACGCAGTATTTT; CDR3aa: CASRAGTSGRTSTDTQYF
j_gene: TRBJ2-1; d_gene: .; abundance: .; v_gene: TRBV29-1; CDR3nt: TGCAGCGTTCTGGGGATAGCGGAGTTGATGGTGGGCTCCTACAATGAGCAGTTCTTC; CDR3aa: CSVLGIAELMVGSYNEQFF
j_gene: TRBJ2-7; d_gene: .; abundance: .; v_gene: TRBV9; CDR3nt: TGTGCCAGCAGCGTGGGCATCTCCTACGAGCAGTACTTC; CDR3aa: CASSVGISYEQYF
j_gene: TRBJ2-1; d_gene: .; abundance: .; v_gene: TRBV6-6; CDR3nt: TGTGCCAGCAGAACGACAGGTGACAATGAGCAGTTCTTC; CDR3aa: CASRTTGDNEQFF
j_gene: TRBJ1-4; d_gene: .; abundance: .; v_gene: TRBV29-1; CDR3nt: TGCAGCGTTGGTCGTGCAACTAATGAAAAACTGTTTTTT; CDR3aa: CSVGRATNEKLFF
j_gene: TRBJ2-3; d_gene: TRBD1; abundance: .; v_gene: TRBV29-1; CDR3nt: TGCAGCGTAGCCCGGACAGGGGATACGCAGTATTTT; CDR3aa: CSVARTGDTQYF
j_gene: TRBJ2-7; d_gene: .; abundance: .; v_gene: TRBV2; CDR3nt: TGTGCCAGCAGGCGGGACTGGGAGGACGAGCAGTACTTC; CDR3aa: CASRRDWEDEQYF
j_gene: TRBJ2-5; d_gene: .; abundance: .; v_gene: TRBV5-1; CDR3nt: TGCGCCAGCAGCTCGCCGACTAGGGGGGAACAAGAGACCCAGTACTTC; CDR3aa: CASSSPTRGEQETQYF
j_gene: TRBJ2-7; d_gene: .; abundance: .; v_gene: TRBV6-5; CDR3nt: TGTGCCAGCAGATCACTAGTCGGAACCTACGAGCAGTACTTC; CDR3aa: CASRSLVGTYEQYF
j_gene: TRBJ2-3; d_gene: .; abundance: .; v_gene: TRBV19; CDR3nt: TGTGCCAGTAGAAACGGACTAACTAGCACAGATACGCAGTATTTT; CDR3aa: CASRNGLTSTDTQYF
j_gene: TRBJ1-4; d_gene: .; abundance: .; v_gene: TRBV10-3; CDR3nt: TGTGCCATCAGTTGGACCCTAAATGAAAAACTGTTTTTT; CDR3aa: CAISWTLNEKLFF